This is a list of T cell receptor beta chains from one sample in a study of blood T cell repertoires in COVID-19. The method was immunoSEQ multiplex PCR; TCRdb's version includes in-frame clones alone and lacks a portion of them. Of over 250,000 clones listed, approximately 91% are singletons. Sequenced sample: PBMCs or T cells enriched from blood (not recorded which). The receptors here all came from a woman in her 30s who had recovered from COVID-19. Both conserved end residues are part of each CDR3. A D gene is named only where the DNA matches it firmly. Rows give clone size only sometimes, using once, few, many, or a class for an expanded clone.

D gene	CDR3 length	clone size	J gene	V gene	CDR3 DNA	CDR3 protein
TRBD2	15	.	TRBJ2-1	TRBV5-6	TGTGCCAGCAGCTCTTCTAGCGGGGGGGTTAATGAGCAGTTCTTC	CASSSSSGGVNEQFF
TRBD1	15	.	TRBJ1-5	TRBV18	TGTGCCAGCTCACTGGGACAGGGGCTCAATCAGCCCCAGCATTTT	CASSLGQGLNQPQHF
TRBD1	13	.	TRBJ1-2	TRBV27	TGTGCCAGCAGGACAGGGCCTAACTATGGCTACACCTTC	CASRTGPNYGYTF
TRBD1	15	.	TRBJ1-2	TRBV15	TGTGCCACCAGCGGGGACAGGCTAGCTAACTATGGCTACACCTTC	CATSGDRLANYGYTF
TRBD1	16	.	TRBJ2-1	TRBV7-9	TGTGCCAGCAGCTTAGTAGGAGGACAGGGGGGCAATGAGCAGTTCTTC	CASSLVGGQGGNEQFF
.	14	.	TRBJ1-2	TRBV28	TGTGCCAGCAGTCCTTACGGAACAGGGTTAGGCTACACCTTC	CASSPYGTGLGYTF
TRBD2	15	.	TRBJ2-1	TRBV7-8	TGTGCCAGCAGCTACATAGCGGGGACCAGAAATGAGCAGTTCTTC	CASSYIAGTRNEQFF
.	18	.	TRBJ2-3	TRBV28	TGTGCCAGCAGGGGGGTAGGGGGAGTCCCGACTAGCACAGATACGCAGTATTTT	CASRGVGGVPTSTDTQYF
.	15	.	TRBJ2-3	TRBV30	TGTGCCTGGAGTGAGGGCGGGTTTAGCACAGATACGCAGTATTTT	CAWSEGGFSTDTQYF
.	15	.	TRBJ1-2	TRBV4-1	TGCGCCAGCAGCTCATCGAGGCAGGGGAGGGATGGCTACACCTTC	CASSSSRQGRDGYTF
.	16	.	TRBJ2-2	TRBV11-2	TGTGCCAGCAGCCTAAGGGTGGGAGTGAACACCGGGGAGCTGTTTTTT	CASSLRVGVNTGELFF
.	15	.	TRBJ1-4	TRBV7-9	TGTGCCAGCAGCTCCGGGGGAGGGCTGGATGAAAAACTGTTTTTT	CASSSGGGLDEKLFF
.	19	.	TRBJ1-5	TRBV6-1	TGTGCCAGCAGTGAGGATATGGGGGGGGTCGGAGGATACAATCAGCCCCAGCATTTT	CASSEDMGGVGGYNQPQHF
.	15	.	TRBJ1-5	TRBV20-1	TGCAGTGCTAGTGGGGAGGGATATCGCAATCAGCCCCAGCATTTT	CSASGEGYRNQPQHF
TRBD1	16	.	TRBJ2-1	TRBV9	TGTGCCAGCAGCAAAGGGACAGGGGGCCTTGTCAATGAGCAGTTCTTC	CASSKGTGGLVNEQFF
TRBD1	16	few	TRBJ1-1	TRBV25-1	TGTGCCAGCAGTGAAATTGGGGACAGGGGTCGAACTGAAGCTTTCTTT	CASSEIGDRGRTEAFF
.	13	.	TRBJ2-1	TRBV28	TGTGCCAGCAGTTTATCCAGGGACAATGAGCAGTTCTTC	CASSLSRDNEQFF
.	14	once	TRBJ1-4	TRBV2	TGTGCCAGCAGTCTTAATTGGGGGCCCGGGAAACTGTTTTTT	CASSLNWGPGKLFF
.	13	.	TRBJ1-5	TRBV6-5	TGTGCCAGCAGTCCCGGGGTAAGGTGGCCCCAGCATTTT	CASSPGVRWPQHF
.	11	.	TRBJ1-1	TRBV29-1	TGCAGCGTGACAACCGGGGGGGAAGCTTTCTTT	CSVTTGGEAFF
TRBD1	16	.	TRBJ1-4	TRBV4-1	TGCGCCAGCAGCCAAGATGGAGGGCAGGGGGCTGAAAAACTGTTTTTT	CASSQDGGQGAEKLFF
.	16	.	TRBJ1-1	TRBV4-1	TGCGCCAGCAGCCAAGCCGCCGGGACACTGAACACTGAAGCTTTCTTT	CASSQAAGTLNTEAFF
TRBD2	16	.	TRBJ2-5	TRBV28	TGTGCCAGCAGTTTTCCGGGACTAGCGGAAAAAGAGACCCAGTACTTC	CASSFPGLAEKETQYF
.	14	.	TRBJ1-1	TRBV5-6	TGTGCCAGCAGCTTCTTTACAGGGTCCACTGAAGCTTTCTTT	CASSFFTGSTEAFF
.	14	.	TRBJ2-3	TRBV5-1	TGCGCCAGCAGGTTCCGGGACACCACAGATACGCAGTATTTT	CASRFRDTTDTQYF
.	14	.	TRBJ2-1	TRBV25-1	TGTGCCAGCAGGGGGCCCACCACCAACAATGAGCAGTTCTTC	CASRGPTTNNEQFF
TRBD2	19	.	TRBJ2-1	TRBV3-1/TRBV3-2	TGTGCCAGCAGCCAAGAGGGAGGGCCTAGCGGTAGCTCCTACAATGAGCAGTTCTTC	CASSQEGGPSGSSYNEQFF
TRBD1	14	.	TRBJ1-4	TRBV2	TGTGCCAGCATGACAGGGGGCACTAATGAAAAACTGTTTTTT	CASMTGGTNEKLFF
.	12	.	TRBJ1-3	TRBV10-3	TGTGCCACTCGGACAAACGGAAACACCATATATTTT	CATRTNGNTIYF
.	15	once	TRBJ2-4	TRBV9	TGTGCCAGCAGCGCCGAGATTGGGCCCAAAAACATTCAGTACTTC	CASSAEIGPKNIQYF
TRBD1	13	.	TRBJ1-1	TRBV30	TGTGCCTGGAGTGTCAGGGGGAGTCCTGAAGCTTTCTTT	CAWSVRGSPEAFF
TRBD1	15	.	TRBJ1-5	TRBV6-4	TGTGCCAGCGGGACAGGGATCGACGGCAATCAGCCCCAGCATTTT	CASGTGIDGNQPQHF
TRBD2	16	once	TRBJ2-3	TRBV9	TGTGCCAGCAGCGCCCCCATAGCGGGAGGGCCTGATACGCAGTATTTT	CASSAPIAGGPDTQYF